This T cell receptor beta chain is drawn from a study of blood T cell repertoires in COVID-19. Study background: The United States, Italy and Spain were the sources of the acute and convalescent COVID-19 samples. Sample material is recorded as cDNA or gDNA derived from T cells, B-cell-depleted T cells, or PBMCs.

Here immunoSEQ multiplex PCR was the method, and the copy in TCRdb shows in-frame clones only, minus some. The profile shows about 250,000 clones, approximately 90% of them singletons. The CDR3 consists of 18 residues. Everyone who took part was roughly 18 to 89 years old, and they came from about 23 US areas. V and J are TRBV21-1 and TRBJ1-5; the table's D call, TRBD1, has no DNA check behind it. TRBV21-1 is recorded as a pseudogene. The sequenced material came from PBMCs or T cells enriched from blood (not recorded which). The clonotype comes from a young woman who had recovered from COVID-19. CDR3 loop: CASSNRRRQKISNQPQHF. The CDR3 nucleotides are TGTGCCAGCAGCAACAGACGGCGACAGAAGATTAGCAATCAGCCCCAGCATTTT.